This TCR beta chain was captured in a study of siplizumab effects on memory and regulatory T cells (dated by TCRdb to the late 2010s). About the full investigation: The study looked at the effect of siplizumab, an anti-CD2 antibody, on alloreactive T-cell subsets in allogeneic mixed lymphocyte reactions made from human PBMCs.

Library construction relied on the immunoSEQ multiplex PCR assay. About 10^5 TCR templates per sample were assayed on the deep sequencing platform. Genomic DNA extracted from sorted T cells was the material used for TCRbeta CDR3 sequencing. The source study handled its data this way. The R programming language was used for clonal analysis of the TCRbeta CDR3 data. Comparing unstimulated samples against CFSE-low samples taken after the reaction was how alloreactive CD4+ and CD8+ clones were defined. Alloreactive CD4+ clones were assigned to regulatory or non-regulatory origin by matching sequences to sorted unstimulated Treg and non-Treg repertoires. The table was pulled from immuneACCESS by TCRdb, which kept in-frame rearrangements only. Such tables lose some clones; where checked, under half of the loss comes from unresolved V genes, and the rest has no known cause. V and J calls and clone size are given by that table; D and trimming were obtained from the DNA. For this sample the table gives more than 85,000 clones, of which 92% were detected only once. Under 1.5% of the sample rests with the top ten.

Sorted unstimulated T cells, along with proliferating T cells recovered from mixed lymphocyte reactions, underwent TCRbeta CDR3 sequencing. Fresh whole blood from around 11 HLA-typed healthy donors was used to isolate PBMCs. Notes on this clone: Its antigen remains undetermined. No base quality information exists; no much larger clone differs at one position.

CDR1 and CDR2, looked up from the germline V gene (reference sequence), are SGHNT and YYREEE. The CDR3 numbers 15 residues from cysteine through phenylalanine. The kept DNA is CDR3 alone, 45 bases in frame from the first base. The junction shows trimming of 3 bases on V and 6 bases on J, and the gene matches do not reach 4 bases of it. The paper as a whole reports these results and caveats: Because sequences at frequencies below about 10^-5 were poorly captured, only a minor fraction of alloreactive clones could be mapped back to unstimulated subsets. Whether proliferating Tregs from siplizumab cultures actually had suppressive function was not functionally confirmed. Siplizumab significantly lowered the cumulative frequency of alloreactive sequences that could be traced to unstimulated CD4+ memory T cells. A naive or memory phenotype could not be assigned to roughly 75-95% of proliferating CD4+ or CD8+ clones. Of the alloreactive CD4+ clones that could be mapped, the Treg-derived share averaged around 70% with siplizumab compared with around 27% in control reactions. Compared with memory T cells, unstimulated naive T cells appeared more diverse, and naive cells seemed to make a substantial contribution to the alloresponse.

This receptor was obtained from a human donor in good health. Recombination joined TRBV5-4 with TRBJ2-1, and TRBD2 aligns with 12 junction nucleotides. Sequenced material: CD4+ T cells sorted from blood. This receptor carries the CDR3 CASSSPGLAGNEQFF. The nucleotide sequence is TGTGCCAGCAGCTCCCCGGGACTAGCGGGCAATGAGCAGTTCTTC.